Below, 5 T cell receptor beta chains from the same sample are listed, as sequenced in a study of cytomegalovirus exposure and HLA in healthy donors. PCR primers comprised 60 Vbeta and 13 Jbeta primers. Using immunoSEQ multiplex PCR, the repertoire was profiled, and TCRdb retains in-frame clones only, with some absent. The table records more than 90,000 clones, roughly 68% of them present only once. The sequenced sample was PBMCs. The receptors shown here come from a woman aged 30 to 39 in good health and CMV-seronegative.

This sequence joins TRBV7-8 and TRBJ2-7; D not certain. V lost 5 bases and J 3 bases, leaving 14 bases between the germline ends. This CDR3 is built from 14 residues. Per the germline V gene, CDR1 is SGHVS and CDR2 is FQNEAQ. The CDR3 protein is CASSPWAGSYEQYF. The CDR3 coding sequence is TGTGCCAGCAGCCCATGGGCCGGAAGCTACGAGCAGTACTTC.

The chain has TRBV5-1 and TRBJ2-5; no clear D. This CDR3 region has 12 residues. With 2 bases removed from V and 10 bases from J, the gap between germline ends came to 12 bases. Germline values: CDR1 SGHRS, CDR2 YFSETQ. DNA for the CDR3: TGCGCCAGCAGCTTAGAAGGCGGCGACCAGTACTTC. Its protein is CASSLEGGDQYF. Looking up the rest from reference TRBV5-1 and TRBJ2-5 gives the full variable domain: KAGVTQTPRYLIKTRGQQVTLSCSPISGHRSVSWYQQTPGQGLQFLFEYFSETQRNKGNFPGRFSGRQFSNSRSEMNVSTLELGDSALYLCASSLEGGDQYFGPGTRLLVL.

The V call is TRBV27, the J call TRBJ1-4, with 7 nucleotides matching TRBD1. Per germline, CDR1 MNHEY and CDR2 SMNVEV (reference sequence). This CDR3 comprises 16 residues. The junction had 10 bases not matched to a gene; V was cut back by 4 bases and J by 5 bases. The CDR3 bases are TGTGCCAGCAGTTCAAGACAGGGCGCACTCAATGAAAAACTGTTTTTT. It codes for CASSSRQGALNEKLFF.

The gene calls are TRBV19 and TRBJ2-1, with 9 bases that match TRBD2. Germline V gene sequence: CDR1 LNHDA, CDR2 SQIVND (reference sequence). The CDR3 covers 16 residues. V was pared by 3 bases and J by 4 bases, with 7 bases of the junction left unmatched. CDR3 DNA: TGTGCCAGTAGTATTAACGCGGGAGGGATATACAATGAGCAGTTCTTC. It codes for CASSINAGGIYNEQFF. Variable domain in full (rest from reference TRBV19 and TRBJ2-1): DGGITQSPKYLFRKEGQNVTLSCEQNLNHDAMYWYRQDPGQGLRLIYYSQIVNDFQKGDIAEGYSVSREKKESFPLTVTSAQKNPTAFYLCASSINAGGIYNEQFFGPGTRLTVL.

The chain is built from TRBV4-2 and TRBJ2-1; 13 bases are a match to TRBD2. The CDR3 loop spans 21 amino acids. Germline lookup yields CDR1 LGHNA and CDR2 YNFKEQ. The V and J ends lost 0 bases and 2 bases, in that order; junction bases with no gene match: 13. CDR3 sequence: CASSQDGVALAGGVTYNEQFF. CDR3 sequence (DNA): TGTGCCAGCAGCCAAGATGGCGTTGCACTAGCGGGAGGGGTTACCTACAATGAGCAGTTCTTC.